The 27 T cell receptor beta chains below were found in one sample sequenced in a study of control samples from healthy donors and cancer patients. TCRdb's table, derived via immunoSEQ multiplex PCR, lists solely in-frame clones and lacks some. The profile shows 190,000 or so clones, 85% to 95% of them singletons. The sample taken for sequencing was blood. All receptors come from a man in his late teens or twenties in good health.

The chain has TRBV7-8 and TRBJ1-3; D may be TRBD1 (5 bases). V gave up 8 bases and J gave up 0 bases, with 14 bases separating them. CDR1 is SGHVS and CDR2 is FQNEAQ in the germline V gene. The CDR3 consists of 15 residues. CDR3 protein: CASLPSGGSGNTIYF. CDR3 nucleotide sequence: TGTGCCAGCCTTCCGAGCGGGGGCTCTGGAAACACCATATATTTT.

This clone has a single count. V and J are TRBV2 and TRBJ1-2; D is unresolved. The CDR3 length is 13 residues. The V end was cut by 1 base, the J end by 2 bases, with 5 bases between. Germline CDR1 and CDR2: SNHLY and FYNNEI. Here the CDR3 DNA reads TGTGCCAGCAGTGAAGAGGTGAACTATGGCTACACCTTC. Its translation: CASSEEVNYGYTF.

This rearrangement joins TRBV6-5 to TRBJ2-5, with TRBD1 matching 7 bases. After removal of 4 bases from V and 0 bases from J, the junction contained 5 bases not matched to a gene. From germline, CDR1 is MNHEY and CDR2 SVGAGI. This CDR3 spans 15 amino acids. The CDR3 DNA is TGTGCCAGCAGTTTAACTGGACAGGACCAAGAGACCCAGTACTTC. Protein product: CASSLTGQDQETQYF.

The chain has TRBV2 and TRBJ2-5; perhaps D is TRBD1 or TRBD2 (5 bases each). Germline assignment: CDR1 SNHLY and CDR2 FYNNEI. The CDR3 is made up of 13 amino acids. The V and J ends lost 6 bases and 5 bases respectively, with 13 bases between them. CDR3 nucleotide sequence: TGTGCCAGCAGCCCGGGGCGCCTGGAGACCCAGTACTTC. Translating gives CASSPGRLETQYF.

The chain recombines TRBV25-1 with TRBJ1-2; D is unresolved. Germline V gene sequence: CDR1 MGHDK, CDR2 SYGVNS. Trimming pared 1 base from V and 4 bases from J, leaving 13 bases between. This CDR3 is 15 amino acids long. The CDR3 is CASSEWVGVGYGYTF. In DNA, the CDR3 is TGTGCCAGCAGTGAATGGGTGGGAGTTGGCTATGGCTACACCTTC.

In DNA, the CDR3 is TGTGCCAGCAGTTATTCCGGGACAGGGGTAATGGATACGCAGTATTTT. Encoded protein: CASSYSGTGVMDTQYF. The V and J genes are TRBV6-5 and TRBJ2-3, with TRBD1 matching 10 bases. The germline CDR1 and CDR2 sequences are MNHEY and SVGAGI. The CDR3 loop spans 16 amino acids. With V trimmed by 3 bases and J by 6 bases, 9 bases remained unmatched.

This chain uses TRBV27 with TRBJ2-5; a weak D match, TRBD2 (5 bases). With 6 bases removed from V and 7 bases from J, the gap between germline ends came to 9 bases. Per germline, CDR1 MNHEY and CDR2 SMNVEV (reference sequence). This CDR3 is built from 11 residues. DNA for the CDR3: TGTGCCAGCAGCCGCGAGGGGACCCAGTACTTC. Its translation is CASSREGTQYF.

This clone has just one count. The chain joins TRBV11-2 to TRBJ2-3; 9 nucleotides match TRBD2. Germline V lookup: CDR1 SGHAT, CDR2 FQNNGV. Unmatched junction bases numbered 2, after V lost 0 bases and J lost 4 bases. This CDR3 comprises 15 residues. The CDR3 nucleotides read TGTGCCAGCAGCTTAGAGGGCGGGGGGGCAGATACGCAGTATTTT. This translates into CASSLEGGGADTQYF.

The chain couples TRBV29-1 to TRBJ1-4, with D perhaps TRBD1 (5 bases). Trimming removed 6 bases from V and 5 bases from J, with 16 bases in between. Germline V CDR1 and CDR2: SQVTM, ANQGSEA. CDR3 length equals 14 residues. The CDR3 sequence is CSVRDGAPNEKLFF. The CDR3 DNA reads TGCAGCGTCAGGGACGGAGCACCGAATGAAAAACTGTTTTTT.

Concerning this clone itself: The same CDR3 also results from other DNA sequences found in this sample. The chain combines TRBV2 with TRBJ2-7; 9 bases agree with TRBD1. Unmatched junction bases numbered 4, after V lost 6 bases and J lost 4 bases. This CDR3 spans 13 amino acids. From germline, CDR1 is SNHLY and CDR2 FYNNEI. The CDR3 spells CASSGQGWYEQYF. CDR3 coding DNA: TGTGCCAGCAGCGGACAGGGGTGGTACGAGCAGTACTTC.

The genes are TRBV2 and TRBJ1-1, with D maybe TRBD1 (5 bases). The V end lost 2 bases, the J end lost 0 bases, and 10 bases lay between the germline ends. Germline loops: CDR1 SNHLY, CDR2 FYNNEI. The CDR3 is 15 residues long. The CDR3 sequence is CASSEMGVMNTEAFF. The CDR3 coding sequence is TGTGCCAGCAGTGAAATGGGGGTGATGAACACTGAAGCTTTCTTT. The full variable domain, in which reference TRBV2 and TRBJ1-1 provide the parts outside the CDR3, is EPEVTQTPSHQVTQMGQEVILRCVPISNHLYFYWYRQILGQKVEFLVSFYNNEISEKSEIFDDQFSVERPDGSNFTLKIRSTKLEDSAMYFCASSEMGVMNTEAFFGQGTRLTVV.

The chain links TRBV6-1 to TRBJ1-5; D not certain. The CDR3 sequence is 12 residues long. The germline CDR1 and CDR2 sequences are MNHNS and SASEGT. V was clipped by 2 bases and J by 9 bases, with 8 bases between them. Here the CDR3 reads CASSELVGPQHF. The CDR3 nucleotides are TGTGCCAGCAGTGAACTGGTGGGGCCCCAGCATTTT.

This rearrangement joins TRBV9 to TRBJ1-1; 8 nucleotides match TRBD1. The V gene end was trimmed by 6 bases and the J gene end by 5 bases; junction bases not matched to a gene: 6. The CDR3 totals 13 residues. CDR1 is SGDLS and CDR2 is YYNGEE in the germline V gene. CDR3 protein: CASNTGGGTEAFF. CDR3 bases: TGTGCCAGCAACACAGGGGGTGGGACTGAAGCTTTCTTT.

The V and J genes are TRBV10-2 and TRBJ2-7; D perhaps matches TRBD1 (7 bases). Per germline, CDR1 WSHSY and CDR2 SAAADI. Between the trimmed V and J ends, which lost 0 bases and 4 bases, there was a span of 10 bases. The CDR3 totals 14 residues. The CDR3 is CASSESAGGYEQYF. The CDR3 DNA sequence: TGCGCCAGCAGTGAGTCGGCAGGGGGGTACGAGCAGTACTTC.

The chain combines TRBV5-5 with TRBJ2-5; no clear D gene. The germline CDR1 and CDR2 sequences are SGHKS and YYEKEE (reference sequence). V lost 0 bases and J lost 4, with 7 bases in between. This CDR3 contains 13 residues. CDR3 nucleotides: TGTGCCAGCAGCTTGGCTGGCGGAGAGACCCAGTACTTC. Amino acid sequence: CASSLAGGETQYF.

The V and J genes are TRBV9 and TRBJ2-3; D uncertain. CDR1 is SGDLS and CDR2 is YYNGEE in the germline V gene. This CDR3 has 13 residues. Trimming took 0 bases from V and 6 from J, leaving 8 bases between them. The DNA of the CDR3 is TGTGCCAGCAGCGTAGTTAGTATGGATACGCAGTATTTT. This sequence encodes CASSVVSMDTQYF.

The chain has TRBV19 and TRBJ1-4; unclear D gene. V lost 9 bases and J 8 bases, leaving 16 bases between the germline ends. The germline CDR1 and CDR2 sequences are LNHDA and SQIVND (reference sequence). CDR3 size: 13 residues. CDR3 in DNA: TGTGCCAGACACGGGATCATAAGGGAAAAACTGTTTTTT. This sequence encodes CARHGIIREKLFF.

J is TRBJ2-2 and V is TRBV10-1, with 7 bases lining up with TRBD1. J was trimmed by 1 base and V by 0 bases; bases with no gene match: 5. This CDR3 comprises 17 residues. CDR1 and CDR2 (germline): WNHNN, SYGVQD (reference sequence). The CDR3 DNA reads TGCGCCAGCAGTGAGTCGGAAAGGGGGCAGAACACCGGGGAGCTGTTTTTT. It codes for CASSESERGQNTGELFF.

This clone appeared a single time. This chain uses TRBV6-5 with TRBJ2-3; no clear D gene. CDR3 length equals 13 residues. In germline, CDR1 is MNHEY, CDR2 SVGAGI. V lost 6 bases and J 2 bases, leaving 9 bases between the germline ends. The CDR3 region has the DNA TGTGCCAGCAGCAAGTATTTCACAGATACGCAGTATTTT. It codes for CASSKYFTDTQYF.

The rearrangement links TRBV30 to TRBJ2-1; D gene uncertain. The CDR3 spans 13 residues. V was cut by 4 bases and J by 1 base, with 8 bases left in between. Germline assignment: CDR1 GTSNPN and CDR2 SVGIG (reference sequence). The CDR3 DNA reads TGTGCCTGGATGCCACAGTCCTACAATGAGCAGTTCTTC. Its protein is CAWMPQSYNEQFF.

This chain links TRBV15 with TRBJ2-7; no reliable D call. The CDR3 has 11 residues. CDR1 LNHNV and CDR2 YYDKDF come from the germline V gene (reference sequence). The V and J ends lost 2 bases and 7 bases respectively, with 6 bases between them. CDR3 bases: TGTGCCACCAGCAGAACCCGGGAGCAGTACTTC. This translates into CATSRTREQYF.

Comments on this clone: Other DNA variants within this sample encode the same CDR3. The chain uses TRBV3-1 (or the pseudogene TRBV3-2) and TRBJ1-2; D unclear. The CDR3 is made up of 14 amino acids. The V gene's germline CDR1 is LGHDT and CDR2 YNNKEL (reference sequence). Trimming removed 1 base from V and 2 bases from J, with 8 bases in between. For the CDR3, the DNA is TGTGCCAGCAGCCAAGGAGCGGGGAACTATGGCTACACCTTC. Protein: CASSQGAGNYGYTF.

The chain couples TRBV5-1 to TRBJ1-3, with a possible D match to TRBD1 (5 bases). Trimming took off 1 base at V and 0 bases at J, with 11 bases between the two ends. CDR3 length: 16 residues. The V gene's germline CDR1 is SGHRS and CDR2 YFSETQ. This CDR3 is CASSLMSRASGNTIYF. In DNA form, the CDR3 reads TGCGCCAGCAGCTTGATGTCCAGGGCCTCTGGAAACACCATATATTTT.

The CDR3 loop reads CASSRGVDYGYTF. The CDR3 coding sequence is TGTGCCAGCAGTAGGGGAGTAGACTATGGCTACACCTTC. The gene calls are TRBV2 and TRBJ1-2; D may be TRBD1 (5 bases). V was cut by 5 bases and J by 3 bases, with 10 bases left in between. This CDR3 comprises 13 residues. Germline CDR1 is SNHLY and CDR2 is FYNNEI.

In this sample, this clone turned up once. V usage is TRBV7-9 and J usage is TRBJ2-7; D is uncertain. Germline V lookup: CDR1 SEHNR, CDR2 FQNEAQ (reference sequence). The CDR3 length is 15 residues. V was trimmed by 1 base and J by 0 bases, leaving 10 bases between them. The CDR3 region has the DNA TGTGCCAGCAGCTTAGGGGCAGATCTCTCCTACGAGCAGTACTTC. It translates to CASSLGADLSYEQYF.

This clone was seen a handful of times. The genes are TRBV3-1 (or the pseudogene TRBV3-2) and TRBJ1-5; no definite D call. Germline loops: CDR1 LGHDT, CDR2 YNNKEL (reference sequence). Between the trimmed V and J ends, which lost 4 bases and 0 bases, there was a span of 10 bases. The CDR3 is 15 residues long. The CDR3 coding sequence is TGTGCCAGCAGCCGAGGACTTACTAGCAATCAGCCCCAGCATTTT. It codes for CASSRGLTSNQPQHF.

This clone was found once. The chain links TRBV10-1 to TRBJ2-2; 10 positions match TRBD1. CDR1 WNHNN and CDR2 SYGVQD come from the germline V gene (reference sequence). The V gene end was trimmed by 8 bases and the J gene end by 6 bases; junction bases not matched to a gene: 12. This CDR3 contains 16 residues. The CDR3 DNA reads TGCGCCAGCCAACTTGGACAGGGGGTCGACTCCGGGGAGCTGTTTTTT. This sequence encodes CASQLGQGVDSGELFF.